The text below deals with one T cell receptor beta chain. What it binds is not known. The data originate from a study of OX40 agonist ivuxolimab in advanced cancers. Study-level background: The diagnoses of dose-escalation patients were hepatocellular carcinoma, melanoma, renal cell or head and neck cancer. Three patients, one with hepatocellular carcinoma and two with cutaneous melanoma, achieved partial responses.

Only in-frame clones appear in the TCRdb table, and some are missing; sequencing was by immunoSEQ multiplex PCR. The table has over 95,000 clones, 91% seen once. Study findings and constraints: Averaged across samples, CD8+ T cells carried more expanded clones than CD4+ did. The study observed clonal expansion of CD4+ and CD8+ blood T cells by week 6 at 0.1 to 3.0 mg/kg.

CDR1 is LNHDA and CDR2 is SQIVND in the germline V gene (reference sequence). The CDR3 loop spans 15 amino acids. V lost 4 bases, J lost 0 bases, and 9 bases lay in between. The source is an adult with an advanced solid tumor such as melanoma, head and neck, liver or kidney cancer. The sample here was CD4+ or CD8+ T cells sorted from blood, taken in a trial of the OX40 agonist ivuxolimab. The chain joins TRBV19 to TRBJ2-2; D gene uncertain. Here the CDR3 reads CASSTSETNTGELFF. The CDR3 DNA reads TGTGCCAGTAGTACGTCGGAGACGAACACCGGGGAGCTGTTTTTT.